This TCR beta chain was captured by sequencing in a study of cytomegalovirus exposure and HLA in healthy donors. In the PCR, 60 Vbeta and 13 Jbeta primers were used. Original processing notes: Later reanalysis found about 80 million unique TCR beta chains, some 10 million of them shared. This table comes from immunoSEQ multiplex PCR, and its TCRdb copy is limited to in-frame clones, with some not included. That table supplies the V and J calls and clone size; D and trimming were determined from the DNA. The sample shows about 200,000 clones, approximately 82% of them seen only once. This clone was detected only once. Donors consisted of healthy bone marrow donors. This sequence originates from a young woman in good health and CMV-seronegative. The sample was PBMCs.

CDR3 DNA sequence: TGTGCCAGCAGTTACTCGTTGCAGGATTCGAACACTGAAGCTTTCTTT. Translating it yields CASSYSLQDSNTEAFF. This rearrangement joins TRBV6-5 to TRBJ1-1; D is unresolved. Between the trimmed V and J ends, which lost 0 bases and 1 base, there was a span of 12 bases. This CDR3 region has 16 residues. Per germline, CDR1 MNHEY and CDR2 SVGAGI.